This TCR beta chain was captured by sequencing in a study of T cell changes during pregnancy in multiple sclerosis. Germline V CDR1 and CDR2: LNHDA, SQIVND (reference sequence). The CDR3 covers 13 residues. V was cut by 4 bases and J by 1 base, with 7 bases left in between. The table lists this clone with a few counts. TCRdb's copy holds only in-frame clones and misses some; the assay was immunoSEQ multiplex PCR. The sample lists 45,000 to 60,000 clones, approximately 92% occurring once. The specimen was CD4+ T cells from peripheral blood mononuclear cells, collected before pregnancy. The origin of this receptor is a female donor with multiple sclerosis, enrolled in a pregnancy study. This sequence joins TRBV19 and TRBJ1-1; TRBD1 might be the D (5 bases). The CDR3 is CASSTQENTEAFF. Here the CDR3 DNA reads TGTGCCAGTAGTACACAGGAGAACACTGAAGCTTTCTTT.